This T cell receptor beta chain was profiled in a study of blood T cell repertoires in COVID-19. About the research overall: In each case, the material was cDNA or gDNA derived from T cells, B-cell-depleted T cells, or PBMCs.

The germline V gene has CDR1 SGHNT and CDR2 YYREEE (reference sequence). V gave up 0 bases and J gave up 10 bases, with 14 bases separating them. The CDR3 has 14 residues. Sequencing was performed with immunoSEQ multiplex PCR; in TCRdb, only in-frame clones are kept and a portion is missing. The table includes roughly 310,000 clones, approximately 87% detected once. This sequence originates from a woman aged 45-65 years with active or convalescent COVID-19. Sequencing was performed on peripheral blood. The chain joins TRBV5-4 to TRBJ2-1; TRBD2 is a possible D gene (5 bases). The DNA of the CDR3 is TGTGCCAGCAGCTTGGGTTCTGGCACGGGGGAGCAGTTCTTC. Translated, it gives CASSLGSGTGEQFF.